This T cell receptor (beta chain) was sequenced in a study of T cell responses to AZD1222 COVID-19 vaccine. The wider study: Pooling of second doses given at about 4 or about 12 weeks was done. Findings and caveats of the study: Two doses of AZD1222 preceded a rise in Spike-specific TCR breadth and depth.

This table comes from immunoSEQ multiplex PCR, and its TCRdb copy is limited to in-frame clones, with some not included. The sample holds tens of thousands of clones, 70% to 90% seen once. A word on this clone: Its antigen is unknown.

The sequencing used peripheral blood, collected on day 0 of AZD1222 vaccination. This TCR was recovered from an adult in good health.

CDR3 DNA sequence: TGTGCCAGCAGCCAAGAGGCCTTCCGGCAGGGGGCGGGTGGGGCCAACGTCCTGACTTTC. Encoded protein: CASSQEAFRQGAGGANVLTF. This sequence joins TRBV4-2 and TRBJ2-6; 8 nucleotides line up with TRBD1. CDR1 LGHNA and CDR2 YNFKEQ come from the germline V gene. The CDR3 is 20 amino acids. V lost 0 bases, J lost 3 bases, and 13 bases stayed unmatched.